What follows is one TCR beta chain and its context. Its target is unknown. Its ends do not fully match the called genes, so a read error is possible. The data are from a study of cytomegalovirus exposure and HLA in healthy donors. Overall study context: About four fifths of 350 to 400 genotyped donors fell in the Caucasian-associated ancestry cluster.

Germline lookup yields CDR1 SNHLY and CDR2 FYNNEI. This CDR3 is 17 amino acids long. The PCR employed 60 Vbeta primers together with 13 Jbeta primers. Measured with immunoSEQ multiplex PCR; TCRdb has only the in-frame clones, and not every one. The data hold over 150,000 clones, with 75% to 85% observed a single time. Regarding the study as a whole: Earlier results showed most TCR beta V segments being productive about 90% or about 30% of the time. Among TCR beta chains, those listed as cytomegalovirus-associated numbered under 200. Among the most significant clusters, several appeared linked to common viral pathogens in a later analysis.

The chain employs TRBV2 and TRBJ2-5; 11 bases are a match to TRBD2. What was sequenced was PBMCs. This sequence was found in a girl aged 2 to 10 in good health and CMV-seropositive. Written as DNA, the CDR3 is TGTGCCAGCAGCGAAGCCCGGACTAGCGGGCTCCAAGAGACCCAGTACTTC. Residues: CASSEARTSGLQETQYF.